Included here is one TCR beta chain sequence, with context. These data come from a study of OX40 agonist ivuxolimab in advanced cancers. TCRdb's table, derived via immunoSEQ multiplex PCR, lists solely in-frame clones and lacks some. The sample lists about 34,000 clones; roughly 80% were seen once. Trimming removed 5 bases from V and 7 bases from J; junction bases left unmatched: 4. CDR3 length: 14 amino acids. Per the germline V gene, CDR1 is SGHAT and CDR2 is FQNNGV. The input for sequencing was CD4+ or CD8+ T cells sorted from blood, taken in a trial of the OX40 agonist ivuxolimab. The V call is TRBV11-2, the J call TRBJ2-1; 11 bases are a match to TRBD2. This receptor was taken from an adult with an advanced solid tumor such as melanoma, head and neck, liver or kidney cancer. This CDR3 reads CASSAGTSGNEQFF. The DNA of the CDR3 is TGTGCCAGCAGCGCCGGGACTAGCGGTAATGAGCAGTTCTTC.